The 5 T cell receptor beta chains listed next were all sequenced from one sample in a study of T cell responses to AZD1222 COVID-19 vaccine. Repertoires were generated with immunoSEQ multiplex PCR, while TCRdb's copy carries only in-frame clones and drops some. The data show tens of thousands of clones, over 75% seen once. Sequencing used peripheral blood, obtained on day 0 of AZD1222 vaccination. The receptors originated from an adult in good health.

The gene calls are TRBV15 and TRBJ2-3; the match to TRBD1 covers 8 bases. The junction had 3 bases not matched to a gene; V was cut back by 5 bases and J by 5 bases. This CDR3 has 13 residues. Germline V lookup: CDR1 LNHNV, CDR2 YYDKDF (reference sequence). The DNA of the CDR3 is TGTGCCACCAGCCGACAGGGGAGAGATACGCAGTATTTT. This sequence encodes CATSRQGRDTQYF. Together with reference TRBV15 and TRBJ2-3, the CDR3 gives the full variable domain: DAMVIQNPRYQVTQFGKPVTLSCSQTLNHNVMYWYQQKSSQAPKLLFHYYDKDFNNEADTPDNFQSRRPNTSFCFLDIRSPGLGDTAMYLCATSRQGRDTQYFGPGTRLTVL.

This chain links TRBV7-2 with TRBJ2-7; the D gene is possibly TRBD2 (6 bases). V was shortened by 1 base and J by 0 bases, with 13 bases between the two germline ends. This CDR3 is 16 amino acids long. CDR1 SGHTA and CDR2 FQGNSA come from the germline V gene. The CDR3 DNA is TGTGCCAGCAGCTTAGATCCTAGCGCCTACTCCTACGAGCAGTACTTC. Translation: CASSLDPSAYSYEQYF.

The CDR3 loop is CASSWSKREGRQFF. In nucleotides, the CDR3 is TGTGCCAGCAGTTGGTCGAAGCGGGAGGGGAGGCAGTTCTTC. The chain recombines TRBV6-5 with TRBJ2-1, with 10 bases matching TRBD2. This CDR3 has 14 amino acids. V lost 4 bases and J lost 12; bases outside the gene matches: 9. CDR1 MNHEY and CDR2 SVGAGI come from the germline V gene.

The CDR3 loop reads CASSESIGHTGELFF. The CDR3 region has the DNA TGCGCCAGCAGTGAGTCGATTGGGCACACCGGGGAGCTGTTTTTT. The V gene is TRBV10-1, the J gene TRBJ2-2; D call uncertain. Per the germline V gene, CDR1 is WNHNN and CDR2 is SYGVQD (reference sequence). The CDR3 length is 15 residues. V was pared by 0 bases and J by 3 bases, with 8 bases between.

This chain uses TRBV7-8 with TRBJ2-5; D may be TRBD2 (6 bases). From germline, CDR1 is SGHVS and CDR2 FQNEAQ. This CDR3 is built from 13 residues. The germline V and J ends were trimmed by 5 bases and 5 bases, with 12 bases remaining between them. The CDR3 DNA sequence: TGTGCCAGCAGCCGCCGGAGGGGTGAGACCCAGTACTTC. This translates into CASSRRRGETQYF.